The 13 T cell receptor beta chains below come from one sample, sequenced in a study of shared clonotypes between healthy human individuals. Produced via immunoSEQ multiplex PCR; TCRdb's table is partial and in-frame only. The repertoire holds 450,000 to 550,000 clones, with less than 85% as singletons. The specimen sequenced was PBMCs. The receptor source for this set is a woman aged 40 to 55 in good health. Some clones in this sample may be carry-over from other donors' samples.

The chain employs TRBV9 and TRBJ1-5, with a tentative D call TRBD1 (5 bases). V was pared by 2 bases and J by 6 bases, with 12 bases between. Germline V gene sequence: CDR1 SGDLS, CDR2 YYNGEE. CDR3 length: 14 amino acids. CDR3 nucleotides: TGTGCCAGCAGCGTGGGGGTGGGGGTTCAGCCCCAGCATTTT. Protein sequence: CASSVGVGVQPQHF.

This sequence joins TRBV6-1 and TRBJ1-1, with a tentative D call TRBD1 (5 bases). This CDR3 is built from 14 residues. V lost 0 bases to trimming and J lost 3 bases, with 8 bases between them. Germline lookup yields CDR1 MNHNS and CDR2 SASEGT. As DNA, the CDR3 is TGTGCCAGCAGTGAAGCTGGGGGTGACACTGAAGCTTTCTTT. Residues: CASSEAGGDTEAFF.

This chain uses TRBV28 with TRBJ2-7, with D perhaps given as TRBD1 or TRBD2 (6 bases each). The ends were cut back, 1 base at V and 3 bases at J, with 16 bases in the middle. Germline V lookup: CDR1 MDHEN, CDR2 SYDVKM. The CDR3 contains 16 residues. The CDR3 bases are TGTGCCAGCAGTTTATTGGGGGGCACCCCAGGCTACGAGCAGTACTTC. Translation gives CASSLLGGTPGYEQYF.

This clone was observed once. Other nucleotide sequences from this sample produce the same CDR3. The CDR3 is CASSVARNTGELFF. In nucleotides, the CDR3 is TGTGCCAGCAGCGTAGCGCGGAACACCGGGGAGCTGTTTTTT. This chain links TRBV9 with TRBJ2-2; D unclear. This CDR3 is built from 14 residues. Germline values: CDR1 SGDLS, CDR2 YYNGEE. The V end lost 0 bases, the J end lost 1 base, and 4 bases lay between the germline ends.

This chain connects TRBV6-5 to TRBJ2-1; D unresolved. The CDR3 contains 12 residues. Per germline, CDR1 MNHEY and CDR2 SVGAGI. With 6 bases removed from V and 10 bases from J, the gap between germline ends came to 13 bases. CDR3 nucleotide sequence: TGTGCCAGCAGGACCCTCTTACAGGAGCAGTTCTTC. Translation gives CASRTLLQEQFF.

This clone was picked up a small number of times. CDR3 sequence (DNA): TGTGCCAGCAGCTTAGCCACAGGGTCAGGAAACACCATATATTTT. This translates into CASSLATGSGNTIYF. The chain has TRBV7-6 and TRBJ1-3, with D tentatively TRBD1 (6 bases). The CDR3 totals 15 residues. Germline V lookup: CDR1 SGHVS, CDR2 FNYEAQ. V lost 0 bases to trimming and J lost 4 bases, with 10 bases between them.

The chain joins TRBV6-1 to TRBJ1-2; D not resolved. Trimming removed 7 bases from V and 7 bases from J, with 16 bases in between. From germline, CDR1 is MNHNS and CDR2 SASEGT. CDR3 length: 13 residues. The CDR3 coding sequence is TGTGCCAGCATCTCAGCAAGGAGCTTTGGCTACACCTTC. It yields the protein CASISARSFGYTF.

The rearrangement links TRBV25-1 to TRBJ2-1; D is unclear. Trimming shortened V by 2 bases and J by 0 bases, and 5 bases separated the two germline ends. Germline V gene lookup returns CDR1 MGHDK and CDR2 SYGVNS. The CDR3 extends over 14 amino acids. CDR3 coding DNA: TGTGCCAGCAGTGAACCTTCCTCCTACAATGAGCAGTTCTTC. This codes for CASSEPSSYNEQFF.

This clone was seen a single time. The chain links TRBV29-1 to TRBJ2-5; the D gene is possibly TRBD1 (5 bases). CDR3 length equals 14 residues. CDR1 and CDR2 (germline): SQVTM, ANQGSEA. V was shortened by 2 bases and J by 0 bases, with 10 bases between the two germline ends. The CDR3 DNA sequence: TGCAGCGTTGAACGTAACAGGAACCAAGAGACCCAGTACTTC. Amino acids: CSVERNRNQETQYF.

In its sample, this clone was seen once. The chain links TRBV9 to TRBJ2-5, with 10 nucleotides matching TRBD2. The V gene's germline CDR1 is SGDLS and CDR2 YYNGEE. Trimming at V came to 3 bases and at J to 2 bases, leaving 10 bases not matched to a gene. The CDR3 is 17 amino acids. The CDR3 is CASSEGRTSGLQETQYF. CDR3 in DNA: TGTGCCAGCAGCGAGGGGAGGACTAGCGGACTACAAGAGACCCAGTACTTC.

The chain uses TRBV28 and TRBJ2-1; 8 bases fit TRBD2. CDR1 and CDR2 from the germline V gene are MDHEN and SYDVKM. The CDR3 runs to 16 residues. V trimming: 1 base; J trimming: 7 bases; junction bases outside the gene matches: 9. This CDR3 reads CASSLLGAGGVNEQFF. The CDR3 DNA follows: TGTGCCAGCAGTTTATTAGGCGCGGGAGGAGTTAATGAGCAGTTCTTC.

Here the CDR3 DNA reads TGTGCCTGGACTGACATTCTAGCCAAAAACATTCAGTACTTC. Its translation is CAWTDILAKNIQYF. The chain links TRBV30 to TRBJ2-4; D unresolved. V gave up 4 bases and J gave up 0 bases, with 10 bases separating them. The CDR3 spans 14 residues. Per germline, CDR1 GTSNPN and CDR2 SVGIG (reference sequence).

The J gene is TRBJ2-2, the V gene TRBV30, with unresolved D. The V and J ends lost 4 bases and 0 bases respectively, with 6 bases between them. This CDR3 region has 13 residues. Germline-derived CDR1 and CDR2 are GTSNPN and SVGIG (reference sequence). The CDR3 loop is CAWNWANTGELFF. CDR3 sequence (DNA): TGTGCCTGGAATTGGGCGAACACCGGGGAGCTGTTTTTT.